This TCR beta chain was obtained from a study of cytomegalovirus exposure and HLA in healthy donors. Study findings and constraints: Reported performance of the classifier showed diagnosis of cytomegalovirus status with high specificity and sensitivity. Some public TCRs appeared in many individuals, while most sequences were rare. Cytomegalovirus association was listed for under 200 TCR beta chains.

As for this clone: As yet, its antigen is unknown.

Assay used: immunoSEQ multiplex PCR; TCRdb lists only in-frame clones, some missing. The sample lists around 170,000 clones; about 88% were seen once. This CDR3 contains 13 residues. Germline V lookup: CDR1 SNHLY, CDR2 FYNNEI. V was pared by 4 bases and J by 2 bases, with 8 bases between. The V and J genes are TRBV2 and TRBJ1-1; D gene unclear. The TCR originated in a man aged 18-30 years in good health and CMV-seronegative. The sample taken for sequencing was PBMCs. CDR3 DNA sequence: TGTGCCAGCAGTGTGGCAGGTAACACTGAAGCTTTCTTT. The encoded protein is CASSVAGNTEAFF.